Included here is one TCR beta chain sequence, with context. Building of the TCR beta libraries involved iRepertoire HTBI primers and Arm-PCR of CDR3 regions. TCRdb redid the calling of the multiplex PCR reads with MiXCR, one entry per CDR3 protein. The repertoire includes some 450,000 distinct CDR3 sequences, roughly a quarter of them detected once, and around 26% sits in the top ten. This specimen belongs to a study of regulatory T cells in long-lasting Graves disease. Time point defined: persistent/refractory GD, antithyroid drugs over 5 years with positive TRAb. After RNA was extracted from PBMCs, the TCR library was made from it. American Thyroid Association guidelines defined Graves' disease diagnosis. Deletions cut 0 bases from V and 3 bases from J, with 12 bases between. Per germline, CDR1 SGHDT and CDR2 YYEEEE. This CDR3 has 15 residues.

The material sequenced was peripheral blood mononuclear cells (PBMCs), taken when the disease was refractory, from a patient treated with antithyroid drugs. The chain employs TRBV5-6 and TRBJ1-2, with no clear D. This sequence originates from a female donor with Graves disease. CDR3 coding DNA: TGTGCCAGCAGCTTGGCGGTGGGTCGCTACTATGGCTACACCTTC. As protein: CASSLAVGRYYGYTF.